This entry features one TCR beta chain sequence. Antigen unknown. Antigen-specific CD4+ T cells expanded by the ViraFEST assay with viral peptide pools were then sequenced. Subsequent to roughly 9 days of culture, CD4+ T cells were isolated. Vaccine recipients had no previous SARS-CoV-2 infection; their nucleocapsid antibodies were negative. Germline CDR1 and CDR2: SGHNT and YYREEE (reference sequence). There are 10 residues in the CDR3. The germline V and J ends were trimmed by 6 bases and 13 bases, with 10 bases remaining between them. The repertoire was sequenced with immunoSEQ multiplex PCR; TCRdb's copy has only in-frame clones and lacks some. The data show approximately 68,000 clones, under 80% seen once. The source of the sample is a study of vaccination effects on CD4 cells after COVID-19. Study-level results: Only a single clone (1 of 255 vaccine-induced clones in healthy vaccinees) cross-reacted with common cold coronaviruses.

This clonotype was sampled from a human donor who received a COVID-19 vaccine. The sample here was CD4+ T cells from PBMCs cultured with SARS-CoV-2 spike peptides, taken before COVID-19 vaccination. This rearrangement joins TRBV5-4 to TRBJ1-4; no firm D call. The CDR3 nucleotides are TGTGCCAGCACCGAAAGTAGACTGTTTTTT. This sequence encodes CASTESRLFF.